Listed below are T cell receptor beta chains from one sample, sequenced in a study of TIL therapy for anti-PD-1-resistant metastatic lung cancer. Sequencing was performed with immunoSEQ multiplex PCR; in TCRdb, only in-frame clones are kept and a portion is missing. The table shows 15,000 to 20,000 clones, with about four fifths occurring only once. Source: blood, taken at baseline. These receptors were taken from a person between 30 and 80 years old with non-small cell lung cancer. The CDR3 runs from the conserved cysteine through the conserved F or W. The order of the fields is clone size, D gene, J gene, V gene, CDR3 DNA, CDR3 protein. The D gene is left open where the match is weak. Not every row has a clone size; where given, it reads once, few, many or a size class.

>.|.|TRBJ2-7|TRBV27
TGTGCCAGCAGTTCCCTACAGGGATTCTCCTACGAGCAGTACTTC
CASSSLQGFSYEQYF
>.|TRBD1|TRBJ1-1|TRBV27
TGTGCCAGCAGTTTCACAGGGGGTTATTACACTGAAGCTTTCTTT
CASSFTGGYYTEAFF
>.|TRBD1|TRBJ1-2|TRBV19
TGTGCCAGTAGTATAGAGGGACAGTCTGGCTACACCTTC
CASSIEGQSGYTF
>.|TRBD2|TRBJ2-1|TRBV5-1
TGCGCCAGCAGCTCGACTAGCGGGGGGGCTAGTGAGCAGTTCTTC
CASSSTSGGASEQFF
>.|TRBD1|TRBJ1-2|TRBV19
TGTGCCAGTAGTAAAGGAGGACAGGTCTTAAACTATGGCTACACCTTC
CASSKGGQVLNYGYTF
>few|.|TRBJ1-6|TRBV18
TGTGCCAGCTCACCTTCCGGGACTAATTCACCCCTCCACTTT
CASSPSGTNSPLHF
>.|.|TRBJ2-5|TRBV5-1
TGCGCCAGCAGCGGGGGTGGGGAGACCCAGTACTTC
CASSGGGETQYF
>.|TRBD2|TRBJ2-3|TRBV4-2
TGTGCCAGCAGCCAAGGGACTAGCGGGTCCGGCACAGATACGCAGTATTTT
CASSQGTSGSGTDTQYF
>.|TRBD2|TRBJ2-1|TRBV11-2
TGTGCCAGCAGCGCCCGGTCTAGCGGGAGGGGCAATGAGCAGTTCTTC
CASSARSSGRGNEQFF
>.|.|TRBJ2-3|TRBV19
TGTGCCAGTAAGGGTGCAGGGGATACGCAGTATTTT
CASKGAGDTQYF
>.|TRBD1|TRBJ2-7|TRBV5-1
TGCGCCAGCAGCACCGGACAGGGTTCGTACGAGCAGTACTTC
CASSTGQGSYEQYF
>.|TRBD1|TRBJ2-5|TRBV19
TGTGCCAGTGGGGACAGGGGGACCCCTGGGGAGACCCAGTACTTC
CASGDRGTPGETQYF
>.|.|TRBJ1-3|TRBV29-1
TGCAGCGGCGCTCTAGGGCCCTCTGGAAACACCATATATTTT
CSGALGPSGNTIYF
>.|TRBD2|TRBJ2-7|TRBV13
TGTGCCAGCAGCCCAGATAGCGGGAGTTTCTACCACGAGCAGTACTTC
CASSPDSGSFYHEQYF
>.|.|TRBJ1-6|TRBV4-3
TGCGCCAGCAGCCAAGATTCCCGGGCCAGCGGATCACCCCTCCACTTT
CASSQDSRASGSPLHF
>.|TRBD2|TRBJ2-1|TRBV7-3
TGTGCCAGCAGCTTAGTGTCTAGCGGGGGGAGTCGGGAGCAGTTCTTC
CASSLVSSGGSREQFF
>.|TRBD1|TRBJ2-2|TRBV19
TGTGCCAGTAGCGACAGGGCAGACACCGGGGAGCTGTTTTTT
CASSDRADTGELFF
>.|TRBD1|TRBJ2-7|TRBV10-3
TGTGCCACCGGACAGGGGGTCTACGAGCAGTACTTC
CATGQGVYEQYF